Presented here are 32 T cell receptor beta chains from one specimen sequenced in a study of blood T cell repertoires in COVID-19. Sequencing used immunoSEQ multiplex PCR; TCRdb keeps in-frame clones, though not all of them. The sample lists 130,000 or so clones; around nine tenths were seen once. The sequenced material came from peripheral blood. The receptors come from a woman aged 70-85 years with COVID-19, enrolled during active disease.

The table lists this clone with a few counts. This chain uses TRBV5-4 with TRBJ2-1, with D unclear. The CDR3 sequence is 11 residues long. Trimming took 5 bases from V and 5 from J, leaving 5 bases between them. CDR1 is SGHNT and CDR2 is YYREEE in the germline V gene (reference sequence). The CDR3, as DNA: TGTGCCAGCAGTTTAAACAATGAGCAGTTCTTC. This gives the protein CASSLNNEQFF.

V and J are TRBV15 and TRBJ1-2; 9 nucleotides line up with TRBD1. CDR1 and CDR2 (germline): LNHNV, YYDKDF (reference sequence). V lost 5 bases and J lost 6; bases outside the gene matches: 10. There are 15 residues in the CDR3. The CDR3 nucleotides read TGTGCCACCAGCGGACACTCAACAGGGGGCCATGGCTACACCTTC. This gives the protein CATSGHSTGGHGYTF.

The genes are TRBV9 and TRBJ2-5; TRBD2 aligns across 10 bases. V lost 4 bases and J lost 2; bases outside the gene matches: 11. Germline V gene lookup returns CDR1 SGDLS and CDR2 YYNGEE. CDR3 size: 17 residues. Here the CDR3 reads CASSQGPLAGEQETQYF. CDR3 in DNA: TGTGCCAGCAGCCAGGGTCCGCTAGCGGGGGAACAAGAGACCCAGTACTTC.

There are a few counts of this clone. V usage is TRBV2 and J usage is TRBJ2-3; maybe TRBD1 (7 bases). The CDR3 totals 15 residues. From germline, CDR1 is SNHLY and CDR2 FYNNEI. V lost 6 bases and J lost 2, with 15 bases in between. The CDR3 DNA follows: TGTGCCAGCAGATGGGGGGACAGCCCCACAGATACGCAGTATTTT. It specifies CASRWGDSPTDTQYF.

This chain uses TRBV18 with TRBJ1-5, with D unclear. The V end lost 2 bases, the J end lost 6 bases, and 8 bases lay between the germline ends. Germline values: CDR1 KGHSH, CDR2 LQKENI. This CDR3 is 13 amino acids long. Here the CDR3 reads CASSPGMSQPQHF. As DNA, the CDR3 is TGTGCCAGCTCACCAGGCATGTCTCAGCCCCAGCATTTT. The full variable domain, rest sourced from reference TRBV18 and TRBJ1-5, is NAGVMQNPRHLVRRRGQEARLRCSPMKGHSHVYWYRQLPEEGLKFMVYLQKENIIDESGMPKERFSAEFPKEGPSILRIQQVVRGDSAAYFCASSPGMSQPQHFGDGTRLSIL.

The V and J genes are TRBV29-1 and TRBJ2-2, with no clear D. V was pared by 3 bases and J by 1 base, with 9 bases between. CDR1 is SQVTM and CDR2 is ANQGSEA in the germline V gene. This CDR3 is 14 amino acids long. DNA of the CDR3: TGCAGCGTTGACTGGGCAGGGAACACCGGGGAGCTGTTTTTT. It codes for CSVDWAGNTGELFF.

This chain connects TRBV7-9 to TRBJ2-5, with 8 bases aligning to TRBD2. The J segment lost 4 bases and the V segment lost 4 bases, leaving 11 bases of the junction unmatched. The CDR3 sequence is 16 residues long. Germline V gene sequence: CDR1 SEHNR, CDR2 FQNEAQ (reference sequence). CDR3 sequence (DNA): TGTGCCAGCAGCTCCCTGAGGAGCGGGGGAAGAGAGACCCAGTACTTC. Translated, it gives CASSSLRSGGRETQYF.

The V and J genes are TRBV28 and TRBJ1-3; D is uncertain. Germline-derived CDR1 and CDR2 are MDHEN and SYDVKM. The V gene lost 0 bases and the J gene lost 2 bases, with 8 bases spanning the gap. CDR3 length equals 15 residues. The CDR3 DNA sequence: TGTGCCAGCAGTTTATGGGAGGAGCCTGGAAACACCATATATTTT. Translating gives CASSLWEEPGNTIYF.

The chain combines TRBV30 with TRBJ1-1; 9 positions agree with TRBD1. The ends lost 3 bases at V and 3 bases at J; junction bases unmatched: 5. The germline CDR1 and CDR2 sequences are GTSNPN and SVGIG (reference sequence). This CDR3 has 14 residues. DNA for the CDR3: TGTGCCTGGAGCAACAGGGGGCCGGACACTGAAGCTTTCTTT. It codes for CAWSNRGPDTEAFF.

The chain combines TRBV9 with TRBJ2-7; tentative D call: TRBD2 (6 bases). This CDR3 contains 15 residues. Germline values: CDR1 SGDLS, CDR2 YYNGEE. V was cut by 0 bases and J by 3 bases, with 13 bases left in between. The CDR3 loop is CASSVDGGGSYEQYF. CDR3 in DNA: TGTGCCAGCAGCGTAGACGGGGGTGGAAGCTACGAGCAGTACTTC.

The J gene is TRBJ2-7, the V gene TRBV5-1; 7 nucleotides agree with TRBD1. V lost 1 base to trimming and J lost 0 bases; unmatched junction nucleotides: 10. CDR3 length equals 17 residues. From germline, CDR1 is SGHRS and CDR2 YFSETQ. The CDR3 sequence is CASSLMGTGVGSYEQYF. Written as DNA, the CDR3 is TGCGCCAGCAGCTTGATGGGAACAGGGGTGGGCTCCTACGAGCAGTACTTC.

This rearrangement joins TRBV5-1 to TRBJ1-4, with 10 bases lining up with TRBD1. The CDR3 runs 15 residues. V trimming: 4 bases; J trimming: 4 bases; junction bases outside the gene matches: 4. The V gene's germline CDR1 is SGHRS and CDR2 YFSETQ. The CDR3 spells CASSRGTGDNEKLFF. The CDR3 region has the DNA TGCGCCAGCAGCAGGGGGACAGGGGATAATGAAAAACTGTTTTTT.

The chain is built from TRBV4-2 and TRBJ1-1; 7 bases fit TRBD1. CDR3 length: 17 residues. The trim removed 1 base at V and 1 base at J, leaving 9 bases unmatched. CDR1 is LGHNA, CDR2 YNFKEQ, per germline. The CDR3 bases are TGTGCCAGCAGCCAAGGGCTCTGGGACAGCTCGAACACTGAAGCTTTCTTT. Translating it yields CASSQGLWDSSNTEAFF.

The chain recombines TRBV5-1 with TRBJ2-7; tentatively, D is TRBD1 (6 bases). Trimming took 2 bases from V and 5 from J, leaving 17 bases between them. Germline CDR1 SGHRS, CDR2 YFSETQ. The CDR3 is made up of 15 amino acids. The CDR3 region is CASSFTSRGGDEQYF. The CDR3 bases are TGCGCCAGCAGCTTCACCTCCAGGGGTGGGGACGAGCAGTACTTC.

The rearrangement joins TRBV7-9 to TRBJ2-1, with unresolved D. The CDR3 consists of 14 residues. V shed 5 bases and J shed 0 bases, with 8 bases lying between them. CDR1 is SEHNR, CDR2 FQNEAQ, per germline (reference sequence). The chain's CDR3 is CASSPASSYNEQFF. In DNA form, the CDR3 reads TGTGCCAGCAGCCCCGCCAGCTCCTACAATGAGCAGTTCTTC.

The gene calls are TRBV19 and TRBJ2-7; 8 nucleotides agree with TRBD1. The germline CDR1 and CDR2 sequences are LNHDA and SQIVND (reference sequence). This CDR3 is built from 12 residues. Trimming cost V 10 bases and J 0 bases; bases outside gene matches: 2. CDR3 loop: CATQGASYEQYF. The CDR3 DNA is TGTGCCACCCAGGGGGCCTCCTACGAGCAGTACTTC.

CDR3 protein: CASSKSQGANSNQPQHF. DNA for the CDR3: TGTGCCAGCAGCAAATCACAGGGAGCCAATAGCAATCAGCCCCAGCATTTT. The chain joins TRBV7-8 to TRBJ1-5, with D tentatively TRBD1 (6 bases). CDR1 and CDR2 from the germline V gene are SGHVS and FQNEAQ. V was pared by 5 bases and J by 0 bases, with 17 bases between. The CDR3 consists of 17 residues.

The chain carries TRBV6-2 or TRBV6-3 and TRBJ2-5; 8 nucleotides agree with TRBD2. This CDR3 has 20 residues. Germline trimming cut 0 bases from V and 3 bases from J; bases unmatched to any gene: 18. CDR1 MNHEY and CDR2 SVGEGT come from the germline V gene. CDR3 sequence reads: CASSYSRWAAGASIKETQYF. CDR3 coding DNA: TGTGCCAGCAGTTACTCGAGATGGGCAGCGGGGGCGTCCATAAAAGAGACCCAGTACTTC.

The chain joins TRBV27 to TRBJ1-2; the D is unclear. The CDR3 extends over 20 amino acids. Trimming removed 5 bases at V and 4 bases at J, with 32 bases between. CDR1 is MNHEY and CDR2 is SMNVEV in the germline V gene (reference sequence). CDR3 sequence: CASSVGGGMGSFTRIYGYTF. The CDR3 DNA reads as TGTGCCAGCAGTGTCGGCGGAGGAATGGGCAGCTTCACCCGGATCTATGGCTACACCTTC.

The chain employs TRBV15 and TRBJ1-2; TRBD1 matches 10 bases. Germline trimming cut 4 bases from V and 5 bases from J; bases unmatched to any gene: 10. There are 16 residues in the CDR3. The germline gives CDR1 LNHNV, CDR2 YYDKDF (reference sequence). The CDR3 loop reads CATSIPAGTGAYGYTF. DNA of the CDR3: TGTGCCACCAGCATCCCCGCCGGGACAGGGGCTTATGGCTACACCTTC.

The genes are TRBV6-5 and TRBJ1-2; TRBD1 aligns across 7 bases. Trimming removed 7 bases from V and 2 bases from J; junction bases left unmatched: 1. Germline V lookup: CDR1 MNHEY, CDR2 SVGAGI. This CDR3 is 12 amino acids long. The CDR3 reads CASMGQNYGYTF. The DNA of the CDR3 is TGTGCCAGCATGGGACAGAACTATGGCTACACCTTC.

The chain recombines TRBV18 with TRBJ1-2; a possible D gene is TRBD1 (5 bases). This CDR3 is built from 16 residues. Trimming stripped 0 bases from V and 1 base from J, with 12 bases between. Germline V lookup: CDR1 KGHSH, CDR2 LQKENI. This CDR3 is CASSPPGQGSNYGYTF. DNA for the CDR3: TGTGCCAGCTCACCACCGGGGCAGGGAAGTAACTATGGCTACACCTTC.

The chain has TRBV27 and TRBJ1-4, with 7 bases matching TRBD1. The V gene's germline CDR1 is MNHEY and CDR2 SMNVEV (reference sequence). V lost 6 bases to trimming and J lost 4 bases; unmatched junction nucleotides: 14. This CDR3 comprises 17 residues. CDR3 nucleotides: TGTGCCAGCAGCCTGGGAGGCAGGGGGTTGGGTAATGAAAAACTGTTTTTT. Its protein product is CASSLGGRGLGNEKLFF.

V is TRBV11-3 and J is TRBJ2-5; 10 bases fit TRBD1. This CDR3 contains 14 residues. The V gene end was trimmed by 5 bases and the J gene end by 2 bases; junction bases not matched to a gene: 2. Per the germline V gene, CDR1 is SGHNT and CDR2 is YENEEA. CDR3 loop: CASSRDRGQETQYF. Here the CDR3 DNA reads TGTGCCAGCAGCCGGGACAGGGGTCAAGAGACCCAGTACTTC.

This clone was seen a single time. This chain joins TRBV7-9 and TRBJ1-2; a possible D gene is TRBD1 (6 bases). Trimming shortened V by 2 bases and J by 4 bases, and 11 bases separated the two germline ends. The germline V gene has CDR1 SEHNR and CDR2 FQNEAQ (reference sequence). The CDR3 sequence is 14 residues long. The CDR3 is CASSLQGIGYGYTF. The CDR3 nucleotides read TGTGCCAGCAGCTTACAGGGGATCGGCTATGGCTACACCTTC.

CDR3 DNA sequence: TGTGCCATTGGAGAGGGTTCTGGCTACACCTTC. Its protein is CAIGEGSGYTF. V gene TRBV10-3 combines with J gene TRBJ1-2; D gene unclear. The V end lost 9 bases, the J end lost 7 bases, and 12 bases lay between the germline ends. CDR1 is ENHRY and CDR2 is SYGVKD in the germline V gene. This CDR3 is 11 amino acids long.

V gene TRBV19 combines with J gene TRBJ1-6, with D possibly being TRBD1 (6 bases). The CDR3 consists of 16 residues. Germline-derived CDR1 and CDR2 are LNHDA and SQIVND (reference sequence). Between the trimmed V and J ends, which lost 7 bases and 10 bases, there was a span of 23 bases. The CDR3, as DNA: TGTGCCAGTACGAAAGGAACTCACAGGGTAGGATCACCCCTCCACTTT. Amino acids: CASTKGTHRVGSPLHF.

The chain joins TRBV13 to TRBJ2-7; 10 bases match TRBD1. CDR3 length equals 15 residues. CDR1 and CDR2 (germline): PRHDT, FYEKMQ (reference sequence). V shed 5 bases, J shed 4 bases, and the junction held 8 bases outside the gene matches. This chain's CDR3 is CASSRLGQGLYEQYF. The CDR3 DNA follows: TGTGCCAGCAGCCGCCTGGGACAGGGGTTATACGAGCAGTACTTC. Looking up the rest from reference TRBV13 and TRBJ2-7 gives the full variable domain: AAGVIQSPRHLIKEKRETATLKCYPIPRHDTVYWYQQGPGQDPQFLISFYEKMQSDKGSIPDRFSAQQFSDYHSELNMSSLELGDSALYFCASSRLGQGLYEQYFGPGTRLTVT.

The chain is built from TRBV30 and TRBJ1-6, with D maybe TRBD1 (5 bases). Trimming took 3 bases from V and 7 from J, leaving 10 bases between them. Germline V gene sequence: CDR1 GTSNPN, CDR2 SVGIG (reference sequence). The CDR3 runs to 13 residues. The CDR3 loop is CAWRRQGNSPLHF. The CDR3 region has the DNA TGTGCCTGGAGGCGGCAGGGAAATTCACCCCTCCACTTT.

The gene calls are TRBV7-8 and TRBJ2-7; TRBD2 matches at 8 bases. The CDR3 totals 14 residues. V trimming: 4 bases; J trimming: 2 bases; junction bases outside the gene matches: 4. From germline, CDR1 is SGHVS and CDR2 FQNEAQ. CDR3 protein: CASSYRGGPYEQYF. CDR3 DNA sequence: TGTGCCAGCAGCTATCGGGGGGGACCCTACGAGCAGTACTTC.

The V gene is TRBV28, the J gene TRBJ1-6; TRBD1 agrees at 10 bases. Unmatched junction bases numbered 6, after V lost 6 bases and J lost 7 bases. The germline V gene has CDR1 MDHEN and CDR2 SYDVKM. The CDR3 spans 15 residues. Written as DNA, the CDR3 is TGTGCCAGCAGGGAGGGACAGGGGTTGAATTCACCCCTCCACTTT. Translation gives CASREGQGLNSPLHF.

This chain connects TRBV3-1 (or the pseudogene TRBV3-2) to TRBJ2-2; 7 nucleotides match TRBD1. J gave up 0 bases and V 6 bases, and 10 bases lay outside the gene matches. Germline V gives CDR1 LGHDT, CDR2 YNNKEL (reference sequence). The CDR3 loop spans 17 amino acids. The CDR3 region has the DNA TGTGCCAGCAGTCGGATACAGGGGACCGCGAACACCGGGGAGCTGTTTTTT. It yields the protein CASSRIQGTANTGELFF.